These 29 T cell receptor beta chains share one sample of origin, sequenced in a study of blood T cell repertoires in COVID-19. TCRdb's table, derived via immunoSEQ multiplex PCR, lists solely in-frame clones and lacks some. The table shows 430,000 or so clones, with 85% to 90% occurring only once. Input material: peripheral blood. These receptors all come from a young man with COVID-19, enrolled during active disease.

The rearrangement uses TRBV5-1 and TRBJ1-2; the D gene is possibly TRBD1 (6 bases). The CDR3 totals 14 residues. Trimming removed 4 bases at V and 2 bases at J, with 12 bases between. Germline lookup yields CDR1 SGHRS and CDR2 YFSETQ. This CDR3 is CASSGTGQNYGYTF. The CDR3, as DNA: TGCGCCAGCAGCGGAACGGGACAAAACTATGGCTACACCTTC.

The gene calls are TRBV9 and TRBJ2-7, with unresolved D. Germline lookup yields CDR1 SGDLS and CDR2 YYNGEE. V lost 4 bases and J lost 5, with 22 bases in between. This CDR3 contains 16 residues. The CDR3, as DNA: TGTGCCAGCAGCCCTCGACCGGGTCTGTCGAAGGACGAGCAGTACTTC. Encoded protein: CASSPRPGLSKDEQYF.

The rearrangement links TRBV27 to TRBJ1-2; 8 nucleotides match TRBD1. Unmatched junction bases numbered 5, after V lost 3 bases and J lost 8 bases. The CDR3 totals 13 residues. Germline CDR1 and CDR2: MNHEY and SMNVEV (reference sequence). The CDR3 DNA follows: TGTGCCAGCAGTTTGCAGGGGGCGCGAGGCTACACCTTC. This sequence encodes CASSLQGARGYTF.

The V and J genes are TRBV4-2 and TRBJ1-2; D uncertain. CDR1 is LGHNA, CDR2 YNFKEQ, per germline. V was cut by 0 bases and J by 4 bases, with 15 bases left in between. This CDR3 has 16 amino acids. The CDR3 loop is CASSQEGLRHPYGYTF. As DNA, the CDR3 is TGTGCCAGCAGCCAAGAGGGCTTAAGGCACCCCTATGGCTACACCTTC.

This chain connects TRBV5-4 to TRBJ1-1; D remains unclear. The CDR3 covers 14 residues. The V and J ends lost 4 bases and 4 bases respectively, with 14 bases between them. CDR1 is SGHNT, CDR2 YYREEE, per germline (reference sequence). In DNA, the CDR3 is TGTGCCAGCAGCGGATACGGCGGGGTCACTGAAGCTTTCTTT. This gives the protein CASSGYGGVTEAFF.

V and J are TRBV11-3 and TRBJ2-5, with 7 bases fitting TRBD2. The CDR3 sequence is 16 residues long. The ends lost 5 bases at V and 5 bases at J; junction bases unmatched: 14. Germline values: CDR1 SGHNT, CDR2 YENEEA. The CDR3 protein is CASSQRELAVSETQYF. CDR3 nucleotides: TGTGCCAGCAGCCAAAGGGAGCTAGCGGTCTCCGAGACCCAGTACTTC.

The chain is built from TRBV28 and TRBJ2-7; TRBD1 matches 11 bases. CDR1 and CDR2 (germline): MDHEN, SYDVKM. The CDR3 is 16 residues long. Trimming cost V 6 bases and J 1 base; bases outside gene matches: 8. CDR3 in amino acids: CASSLLGTGGSYEQYF. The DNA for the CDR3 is TGTGCCAGCAGCCTATTAGGGACAGGGGGATCCTACGAGCAGTACTTC.

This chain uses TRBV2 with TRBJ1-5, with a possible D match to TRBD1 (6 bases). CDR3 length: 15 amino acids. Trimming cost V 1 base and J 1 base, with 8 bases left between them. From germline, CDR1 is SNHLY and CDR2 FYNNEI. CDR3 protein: CASSEDTGSNQPQHF. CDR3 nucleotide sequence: TGTGCCAGCAGTGAAGATACAGGGAGCAATCAGCCCCAGCATTTT.

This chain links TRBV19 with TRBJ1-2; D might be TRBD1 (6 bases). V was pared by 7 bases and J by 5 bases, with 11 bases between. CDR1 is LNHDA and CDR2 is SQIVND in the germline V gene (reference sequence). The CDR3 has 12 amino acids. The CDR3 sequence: CASKQGPYGYTF. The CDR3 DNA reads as TGTGCCAGTAAACAGGGACCGTATGGCTACACCTTC.

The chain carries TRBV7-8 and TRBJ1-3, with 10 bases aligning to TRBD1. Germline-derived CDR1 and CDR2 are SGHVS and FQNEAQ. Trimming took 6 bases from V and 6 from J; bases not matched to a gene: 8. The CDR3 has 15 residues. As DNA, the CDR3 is TGTGCCAGCAGACCCGACAGGGGGCGAGAAAACACCATATATTTT. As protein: CASRPDRGRENTIYF.

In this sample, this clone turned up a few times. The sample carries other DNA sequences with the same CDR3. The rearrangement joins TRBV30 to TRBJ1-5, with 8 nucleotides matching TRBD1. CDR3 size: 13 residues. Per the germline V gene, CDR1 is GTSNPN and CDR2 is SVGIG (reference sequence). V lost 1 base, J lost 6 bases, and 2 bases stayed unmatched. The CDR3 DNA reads TGTGCCTGGAGTGCAGGGGGCGGTCAGCCCCAGCATTTT. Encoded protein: CAWSAGGGQPQHF.

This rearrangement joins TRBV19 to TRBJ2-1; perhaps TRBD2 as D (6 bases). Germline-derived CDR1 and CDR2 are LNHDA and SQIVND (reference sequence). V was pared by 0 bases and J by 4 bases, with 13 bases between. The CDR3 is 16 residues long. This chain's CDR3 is CASSIDAGLPYNEQFF. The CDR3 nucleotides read TGTGCCAGTAGTATAGATGCGGGATTACCGTACAATGAGCAGTTCTTC.

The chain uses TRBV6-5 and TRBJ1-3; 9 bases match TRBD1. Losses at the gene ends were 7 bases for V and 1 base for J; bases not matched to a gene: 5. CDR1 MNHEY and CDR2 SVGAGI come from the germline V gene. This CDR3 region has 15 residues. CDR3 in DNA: TGTGCCAGCACCCGACAGGGGGGATCTGGAAACACCATATATTTT. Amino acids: CASTRQGGSGNTIYF.

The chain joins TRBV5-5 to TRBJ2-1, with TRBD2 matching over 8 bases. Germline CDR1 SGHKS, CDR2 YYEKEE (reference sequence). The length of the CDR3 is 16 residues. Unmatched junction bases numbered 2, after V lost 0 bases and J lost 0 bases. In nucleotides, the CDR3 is TGTGCCAGCAGCTTGGGAGGGACTAGCTCCTACAATGAGCAGTTCTTC. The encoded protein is CASSLGGTSSYNEQFF.

CDR3 sequence reads: CASSWGQGTTEAFF. The CDR3 DNA sequence: TGTGCCAGTAGTTGGGGGCAGGGCACGACTGAAGCTTTCTTT. The chain recombines TRBV19 with TRBJ1-1, with D tentatively TRBD1 (6 bases). Germline assignment: CDR1 LNHDA and CDR2 SQIVND (reference sequence). Trimming removed 5 bases from V and 5 bases from J, with 15 bases in between. The CDR3 length is 14 residues.

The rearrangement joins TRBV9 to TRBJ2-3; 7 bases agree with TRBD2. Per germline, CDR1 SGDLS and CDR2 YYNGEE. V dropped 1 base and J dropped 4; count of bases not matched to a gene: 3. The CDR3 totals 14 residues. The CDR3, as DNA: TGTGCCAGCAGCGTAAGGCTAGCGGCAGATACGCAGTATTTT. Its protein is CASSVRLAADTQYF.

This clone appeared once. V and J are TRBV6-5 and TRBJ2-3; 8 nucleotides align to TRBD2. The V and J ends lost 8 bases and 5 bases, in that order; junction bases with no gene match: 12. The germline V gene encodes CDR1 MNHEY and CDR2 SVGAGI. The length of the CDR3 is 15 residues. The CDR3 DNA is TGTGCCAGCGGCCAACGTAGCGGGGCGAAAGATACGCAGTATTTT. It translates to CASGQRSGAKDTQYF.

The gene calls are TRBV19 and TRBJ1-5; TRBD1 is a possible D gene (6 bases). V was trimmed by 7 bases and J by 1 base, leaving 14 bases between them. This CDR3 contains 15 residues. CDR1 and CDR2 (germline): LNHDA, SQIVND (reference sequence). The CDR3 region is CASNFGGRSNQPQHF. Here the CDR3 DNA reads TGTGCCAGTAATTTTGGGGGCAGGAGCAATCAGCCCCAGCATTTT.

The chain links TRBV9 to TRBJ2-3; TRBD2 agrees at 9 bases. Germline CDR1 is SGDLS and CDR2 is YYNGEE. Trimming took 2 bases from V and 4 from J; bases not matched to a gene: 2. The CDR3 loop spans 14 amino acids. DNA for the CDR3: TGTGCCAGCAGCGTTAGCGGGGGCCCAGATACGCAGTATTTT. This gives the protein CASSVSGGPDTQYF.

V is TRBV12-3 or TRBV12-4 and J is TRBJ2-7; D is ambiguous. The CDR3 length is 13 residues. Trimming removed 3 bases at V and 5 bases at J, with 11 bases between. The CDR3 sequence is CASSFDGRNEQYF. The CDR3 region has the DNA TGTGCCAGCAGTTTTGATGGCAGAAACGAGCAGTACTTC.

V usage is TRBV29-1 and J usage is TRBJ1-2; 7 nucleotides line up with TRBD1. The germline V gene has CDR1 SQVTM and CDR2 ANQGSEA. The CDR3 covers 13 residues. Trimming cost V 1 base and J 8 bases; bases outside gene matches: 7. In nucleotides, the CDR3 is TGCAGCGTTGAAGTAGGGGGCGCAGGGGGCTACACCTTC. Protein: CSVEVGGAGGYTF.

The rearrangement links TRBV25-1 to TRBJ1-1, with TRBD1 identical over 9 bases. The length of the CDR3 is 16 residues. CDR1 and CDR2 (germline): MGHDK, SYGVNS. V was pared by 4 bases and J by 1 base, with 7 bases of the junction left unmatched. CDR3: CASSGPPGQGNTEAFF. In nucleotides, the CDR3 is TGTGCCAGCAGTGGCCCCCCGGGACAGGGGAACACTGAAGCTTTCTTT.

The CDR3 bases are TGCGCCAGCAGCCAAGCGACAGGGGCCTACAATGAGCAGTTCTTC. Translating gives CASSQATGAYNEQFF. The rearrangement links TRBV4-1 to TRBJ2-1, with TRBD1 matching over 8 bases. The CDR3 is made up of 15 amino acids. CDR1 MGHRA and CDR2 YSYEKL come from the germline V gene. V was clipped by 1 base and J by 2 bases; unmatched bases: 1.

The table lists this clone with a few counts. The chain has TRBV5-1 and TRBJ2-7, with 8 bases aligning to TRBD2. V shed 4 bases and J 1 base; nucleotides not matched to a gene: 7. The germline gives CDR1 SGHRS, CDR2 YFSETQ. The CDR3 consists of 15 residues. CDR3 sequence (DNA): TGCGCCAGCAGCCCACGGGAGGGCCGATCCTACGAGCAGTACTTC. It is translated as CASSPREGRSYEQYF.

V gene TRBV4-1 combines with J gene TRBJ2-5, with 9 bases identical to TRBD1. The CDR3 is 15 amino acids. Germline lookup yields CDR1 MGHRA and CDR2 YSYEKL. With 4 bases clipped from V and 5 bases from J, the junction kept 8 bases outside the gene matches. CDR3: CASSLSGQGMETQYF. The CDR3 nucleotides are TGCGCCAGCAGCCTATCCGGACAGGGGATGGAGACCCAGTACTTC.

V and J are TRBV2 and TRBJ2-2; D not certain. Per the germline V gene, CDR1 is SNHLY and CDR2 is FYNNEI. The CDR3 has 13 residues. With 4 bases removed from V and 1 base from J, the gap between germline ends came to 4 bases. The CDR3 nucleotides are TGTGCCAGCAGTGGACTGAACACCGGGGAGCTGTTTTTT. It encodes CASSGLNTGELFF.

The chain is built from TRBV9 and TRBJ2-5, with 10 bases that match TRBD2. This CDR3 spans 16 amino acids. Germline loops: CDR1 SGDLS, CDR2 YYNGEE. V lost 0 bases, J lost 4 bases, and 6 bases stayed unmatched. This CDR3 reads CASSVEPSGSAETQYF. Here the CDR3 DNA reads TGTGCCAGCAGCGTAGAGCCTAGCGGGAGCGCAGAGACCCAGTACTTC.

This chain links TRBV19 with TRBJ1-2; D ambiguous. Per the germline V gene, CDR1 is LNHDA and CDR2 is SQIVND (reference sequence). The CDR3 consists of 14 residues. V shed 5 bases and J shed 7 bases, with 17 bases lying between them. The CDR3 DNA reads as TGTGCCAGTAGTTTCGGCAGTCTAGAACGTGGCTACACCTTC. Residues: CASSFGSLERGYTF.

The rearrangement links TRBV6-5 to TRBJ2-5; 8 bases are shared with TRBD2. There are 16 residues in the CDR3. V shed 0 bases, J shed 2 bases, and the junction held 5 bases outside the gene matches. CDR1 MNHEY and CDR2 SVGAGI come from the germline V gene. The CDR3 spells CASSYSISGGQETQYF. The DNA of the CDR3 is TGTGCCAGCAGTTACTCGATAAGCGGGGGACAAGAGACCCAGTACTTC.